The 17 T cell receptor beta chains in this list originate from one sample, sequenced in a study of blood T cell repertoires in COVID-19. Profiling relied on immunoSEQ multiplex PCR, and the TCRdb table lists in-frame clones only, not all of them. The sample lists about 190,000 clones, more than 85% occurring once. Specimen: peripheral blood. These receptor sequences come from a man under 40 with acute or convalescent COVID-19.

In this sample, this clone turned up once. The CDR3 loop is CASSPGGGTGELFF. CDR3 sequence (DNA): TGTGCCAGCAGCCCCGGGGGAGGCACCGGGGAGCTGTTTTTT. The V and J genes are TRBV7-3 and TRBJ2-2; D possibly corresponds to TRBD2 (6 bases). The CDR3 sequence is 14 residues long. Trimming took 5 bases from V and 4 from J, leaving 11 bases between them. From germline, CDR1 is SGHTA and CDR2 FQGTGA. The variable domain in full, with the rest retrieved from reference TRBV7-3 and TRBJ2-2, is GAGVSQTPSNKVTEKGKYVELRCDPISGHTALYWYRQSLGQGPEFLIYFQGTGAADDSGLPNDRFFAVRPEGSVSTLKIQRTERGDSAVYLCASSPGGGTGELFFGEGSRLTVL.

The rearrangement uses TRBV2 and TRBJ1-1; no clear D gene. V lost 3 bases, J lost 6 bases, and 11 bases lay in between. CDR1 is SNHLY, CDR2 FYNNEI, per germline. The CDR3 is 13 amino acids. CDR3: CASSEEGYAEAFF. DNA for the CDR3: TGTGCCAGCAGTGAGGAGGGTTACGCTGAAGCTTTCTTT.

The gene calls are TRBV7-9 and TRBJ2-3; possibly TRBD1 for D (6 bases). With 6 bases removed from V and 5 bases from J, the gap between germline ends came to 21 bases. The CDR3 is 16 amino acids. Per germline, CDR1 SEHNR and CDR2 FQNEAQ (reference sequence). The CDR3 DNA reads as TGTGCCAGCAGTCTCAGGGACACTCCTTTGGGAGATACGCAGTATTTT. This codes for CASSLRDTPLGDTQYF.

This chain links TRBV28 with TRBJ1-6; D not resolved. The germline CDR1 and CDR2 sequences are MDHEN and SYDVKM. The CDR3 is made up of 17 amino acids. The V end lost 5 bases, the J end lost 0 bases, and 14 bases lay between the germline ends. CDR3 coding DNA: TGTGCCAGCAGTCGCGAACGCGGGAGCTCCTATAATTCACCCCTCCACTTT. This translates into CASSRERGSSYNSPLHF.

The J gene is TRBJ1-2, the V gene TRBV19; tentatively, D is TRBD1 (6 bases). The CDR3 is made up of 14 amino acids. CDR1 and CDR2 from the germline V gene are LNHDA and SQIVND (reference sequence). V was cut by 6 bases and J by 2 bases, with 13 bases left in between. DNA for the CDR3: TGTGCCAGTAGCACCCTGGGGGCCAACTATGGCTACACCTTC. Translation gives CASSTLGANYGYTF.

Comment on this clone: Other DNA sequences from this sample encode an identical CDR3 as well. The chain carries TRBV5-1 and TRBJ1-1; 9 bases line up with TRBD1. This CDR3 comprises 14 residues. CDR1 is SGHRS, CDR2 YFSETQ, per germline. V was pared by 2 bases and J by 5 bases, with 4 bases of the junction left unmatched. For the CDR3, the DNA is TGCGCCAGCAGCTTACCTGGACAGGGGACTGAAGCTTTCTTT. It encodes CASSLPGQGTEAFF. Combining the CDR3 with reference TRBV5-1 and TRBJ1-1 gives the whole variable domain KAGVTQTPRYLIKTRGQQVTLSCSPISGHRSVSWYQQTPGQGLQFLFEYFSETQRNKGNFPGRFSGRQFSNSRSEMNVSTLELGDSALYLCASSLPGQGTEAFFGQGTRLTVV.

This chain links TRBV10-3 with TRBJ1-1, with D unclear. This CDR3 has 12 residues. Deletions cut 2 bases from V and 4 bases from J, with 5 bases between. CDR1 ENHRY and CDR2 SYGVKD come from the germline V gene. The DNA for the CDR3 is TGTGCCATCAGTGAGGGGCTCACTGAAGCTTTCTTT. Protein product: CAISEGLTEAFF.

V usage is TRBV6-5 and J usage is TRBJ1-2; 9 bases map to TRBD1. CDR3 length: 15 amino acids. V gave up 0 bases and J gave up 7 bases; unmatched junction bases: 6. Germline CDR1 and CDR2: MNHEY and SVGAGI. Here the CDR3 reads CASSYSDRGRSGYTF. CDR3 in DNA: TGTGCCAGCAGTTACTCCGACAGGGGGAGGAGTGGCTACACCTTC.

J is TRBJ2-3 and V is TRBV5-1; possibly TRBD2 for D (6 bases). This CDR3 comprises 14 residues. The V gene's germline CDR1 is SGHRS and CDR2 YFSETQ. V gave up 4 bases and J gave up 3 bases, with 12 bases separating them. Here the CDR3 reads CASSPGGVTDTQYF. CDR3 coding DNA: TGCGCCAGCAGCCCCGGAGGGGTGACAGATACGCAGTATTTT.

This clone turned up a few times. The rearrangement joins TRBV28 to TRBJ1-5; possible D gene TRBD1, 6 bases. This CDR3 comprises 13 residues. V was trimmed by 7 bases and J by 9 bases, leaving 16 bases between them. The germline V gene encodes CDR1 MDHEN and CDR2 SYDVKM. The CDR3 DNA reads TGTGCCAGCATTCCAAGAACAGGGAGGCCCCAGCATTTT. Translating it yields CASIPRTGRPQHF.

This chain connects TRBV18 to TRBJ2-2; tentative D call: TRBD2 (6 bases). Looked up from germline, CDR1 is KGHSH and CDR2 is LQKENI. This CDR3 comprises 16 residues. The V end was cut by 0 bases, the J end by 3 bases, with 11 bases between. CDR3 nucleotides: TGTGCCAGCTCACCACCATCAGGGACTTACACCGGGGAGCTGTTTTTT. Translating it yields CASSPPSGTYTGELFF.

This clone was detected once. The chain uses TRBV18 and TRBJ2-1; 10 positions match TRBD1. The ends lost 3 bases at V and 6 bases at J; junction bases unmatched: 11. The CDR3 loop spans 17 amino acids. Germline CDR1 is KGHSH and CDR2 is LQKENI. CDR3 bases: TGTGCCAGCTCACCTGACAGGGGGCTAACACTACGCAATGAGCAGTTCTTC. This codes for CASSPDRGLTLRNEQFF.

The chain joins TRBV28 to TRBJ1-5; D not resolved. V was shortened by 4 bases and J by 0 bases, with 19 bases between the two germline ends. The CDR3 spans 18 residues. Per the germline V gene, CDR1 is MDHEN and CDR2 is SYDVKM. CDR3 sequence: CASSSRAFLSYSNQPQHF. The CDR3 nucleotides are TGTGCCAGCAGTTCGAGGGCCTTCCTCTCTTATAGCAATCAGCCCCAGCATTTT.

The J gene is TRBJ1-1, the V gene TRBV9; possible D gene TRBD1, 5 bases. Trimming stripped 2 bases from V and 4 bases from J, with 12 bases between. Germline-derived CDR1 and CDR2 are SGDLS and YYNGEE. The CDR3 consists of 14 residues. The DNA for the CDR3 is TGTGCCAGCAGCGTTGGAGGGGCCAGCACTGAAGCTTTCTTT. This encodes CASSVGGASTEAFF.

The rearrangement joins TRBV2 to TRBJ1-1; D is perhaps TRBD1 (6 bases). Deletions cut 7 bases from V and 1 base from J, with 19 bases between. Germline values: CDR1 SNHLY, CDR2 FYNNEI. The CDR3 is made up of 16 amino acids. This chain's CDR3 is CASNTGIGTTNTEAFF. CDR3 bases: TGTGCCAGCAATACGGGTATAGGGACAACGAACACTGAAGCTTTCTTT.

The rearrangement links TRBV7-9 to TRBJ1-3; D call uncertain. Germline CDR1 SEHNR, CDR2 FQNEAQ (reference sequence). The CDR3 extends over 16 amino acids. Trimming shortened V by 2 bases and J by 0 bases, and 11 bases separated the two germline ends. CDR3 amino acids: CASSLMAPSSGNTIYF. In DNA, the CDR3 is TGTGCCAGCAGCTTAATGGCACCAAGCTCTGGAAACACCATATATTTT.

V gene TRBV29-1 combines with J gene TRBJ1-2, with D unclear. CDR3 size: 11 residues. Germline values: CDR1 SQVTM, CDR2 ANQGSEA. V lost 4 bases and J lost 6, with 9 bases in between. Here the CDR3 reads CSVVFSDGYTF. In nucleotides, the CDR3 is TGCAGCGTTGTTTTTTCCGATGGCTACACCTTC.